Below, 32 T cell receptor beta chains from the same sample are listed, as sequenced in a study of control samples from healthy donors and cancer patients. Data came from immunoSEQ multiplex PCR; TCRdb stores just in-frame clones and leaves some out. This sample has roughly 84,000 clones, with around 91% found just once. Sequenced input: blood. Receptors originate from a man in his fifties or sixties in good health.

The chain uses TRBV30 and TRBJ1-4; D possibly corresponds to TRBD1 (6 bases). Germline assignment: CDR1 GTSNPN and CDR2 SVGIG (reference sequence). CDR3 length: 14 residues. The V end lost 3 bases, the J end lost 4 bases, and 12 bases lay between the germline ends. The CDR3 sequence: CAWSIGQINEKLFF. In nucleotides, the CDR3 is TGTGCCTGGAGCATTGGACAGATTAATGAAAAACTGTTTTTT.

CDR3 in amino acids: CASSSGTSPPYNEQFF. Written as DNA, the CDR3 is TGTGCCAGCAGCTCTGGGACCTCCCCCCCCTACAATGAGCAGTTCTTC. The chain couples TRBV2 to TRBJ2-1, with D perhaps matching TRBD1 or TRBD2 (5 bases each). The ends were cut back, 6 bases at V and 2 bases at J, with 17 bases in the middle. The V gene's germline CDR1 is SNHLY and CDR2 FYNNEI. CDR3 length: 16 amino acids.

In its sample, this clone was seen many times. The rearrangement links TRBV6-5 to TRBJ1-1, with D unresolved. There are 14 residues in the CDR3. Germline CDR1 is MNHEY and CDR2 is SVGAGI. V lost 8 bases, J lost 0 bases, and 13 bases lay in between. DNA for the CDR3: TGTGCCAGCTCCGAACACGACTTGAACACTGAAGCTTTCTTT. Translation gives CASSEHDLNTEAFF.

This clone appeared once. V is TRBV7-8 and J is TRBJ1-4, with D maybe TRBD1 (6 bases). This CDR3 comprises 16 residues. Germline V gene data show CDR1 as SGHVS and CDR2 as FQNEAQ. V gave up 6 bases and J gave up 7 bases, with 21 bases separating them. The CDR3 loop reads CASRATGGTLGEKLFF. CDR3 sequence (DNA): TGTGCCAGCAGGGCCACCGGTGGGACATTAGGTGAAAAACTGTTTTTT.

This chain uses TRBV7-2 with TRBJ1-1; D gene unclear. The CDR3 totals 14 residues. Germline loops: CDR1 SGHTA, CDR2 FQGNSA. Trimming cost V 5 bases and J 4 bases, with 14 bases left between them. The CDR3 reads CASSRIQEGTEAFF. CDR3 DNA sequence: TGTGCCAGCAGCCGTATTCAAGAGGGCACTGAAGCTTTCTTT.

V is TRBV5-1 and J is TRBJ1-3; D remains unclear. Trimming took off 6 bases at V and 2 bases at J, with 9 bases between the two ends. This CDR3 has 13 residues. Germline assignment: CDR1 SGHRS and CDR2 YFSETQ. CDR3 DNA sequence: TGCGCCAGCACTCCCGGGGCTGGAAACACCATATATTTT. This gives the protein CASTPGAGNTIYF.

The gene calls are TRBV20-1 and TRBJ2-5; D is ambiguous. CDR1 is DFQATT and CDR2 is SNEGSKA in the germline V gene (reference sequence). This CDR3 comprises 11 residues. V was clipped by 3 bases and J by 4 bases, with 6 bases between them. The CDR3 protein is CSASLGETQYF. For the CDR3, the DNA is TGCAGTGCTAGTCTTGGAGAGACCCAGTACTTC.

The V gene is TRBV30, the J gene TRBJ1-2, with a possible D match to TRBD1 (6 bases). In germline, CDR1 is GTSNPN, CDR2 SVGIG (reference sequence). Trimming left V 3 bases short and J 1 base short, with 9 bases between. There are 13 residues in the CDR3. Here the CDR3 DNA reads TGTGCCTGGAGGCCACAGGGTAACTATGGCTACACCTTC. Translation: CAWRPQGNYGYTF.

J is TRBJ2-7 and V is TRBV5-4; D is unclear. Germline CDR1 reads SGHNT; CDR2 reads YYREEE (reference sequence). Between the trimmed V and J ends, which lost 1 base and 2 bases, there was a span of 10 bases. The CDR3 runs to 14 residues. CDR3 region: CASSLNSPAYEQYF. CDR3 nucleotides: TGTGCCAGCAGCTTGAACAGTCCGGCCTACGAGCAGTACTTC.

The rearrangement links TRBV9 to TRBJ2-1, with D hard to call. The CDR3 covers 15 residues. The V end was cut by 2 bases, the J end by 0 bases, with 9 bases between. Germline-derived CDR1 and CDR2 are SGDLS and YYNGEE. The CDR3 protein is CASSVGHSSYNEQFF. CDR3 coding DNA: TGTGCCAGCAGCGTTGGGCATAGCTCCTACAATGAGCAGTTCTTC.

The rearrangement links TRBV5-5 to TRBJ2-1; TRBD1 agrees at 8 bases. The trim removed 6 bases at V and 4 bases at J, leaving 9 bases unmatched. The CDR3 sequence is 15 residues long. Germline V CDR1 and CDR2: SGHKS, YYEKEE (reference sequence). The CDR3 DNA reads TGTGCCAGCACCACCGCCGGGACAGGTTACAATGAGCAGTTCTTC. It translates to CASTTAGTGYNEQFF.

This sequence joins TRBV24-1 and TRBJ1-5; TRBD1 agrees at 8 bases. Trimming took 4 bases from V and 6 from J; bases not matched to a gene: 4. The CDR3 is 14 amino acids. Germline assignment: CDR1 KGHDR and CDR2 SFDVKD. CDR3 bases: TGTGCCACCAGTGAGACAGGGGTCAGTCAGCCCCAGCATTTT. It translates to CATSETGVSQPQHF.

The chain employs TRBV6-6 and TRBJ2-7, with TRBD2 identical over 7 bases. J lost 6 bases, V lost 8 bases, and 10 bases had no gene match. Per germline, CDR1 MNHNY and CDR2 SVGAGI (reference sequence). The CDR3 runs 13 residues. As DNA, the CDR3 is TGTGCCAGCTGGACTAGTTTTAATCGCGAGCAGTACTTC. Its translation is CASWTSFNREQYF.

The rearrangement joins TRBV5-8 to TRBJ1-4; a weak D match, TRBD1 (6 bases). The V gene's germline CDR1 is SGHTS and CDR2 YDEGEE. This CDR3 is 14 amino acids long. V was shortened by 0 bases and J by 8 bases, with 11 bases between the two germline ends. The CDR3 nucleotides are TGTGCCAGCAGCTTGGGAGGGGGAGTCGAAAAACTGTTTTTT. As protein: CASSLGGGVEKLFF.

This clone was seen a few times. The CDR3 coding sequence is TGTGCCACCTCGCGGGAGGGGGGCGGCACTGAAGCTTTCTTT. Translating gives CATSREGGGTEAFF. The rearrangement uses TRBV3-1 (or the pseudogene TRBV3-2) and TRBJ1-1; D may be TRBD1 (6 bases). Germline V gene lookup returns CDR1 LGHDT and CDR2 YNNKEL (reference sequence). The CDR3 loop spans 14 amino acids. V shed 10 bases and J shed 4 bases, with 19 bases lying between them.

This CDR3 is CASSLSGSRTETQYF. CDR3 nucleotide sequence: TGTGCCAGCAGCTTGTCCGGGAGCCGGACGGAGACCCAGTACTTC. This chain joins TRBV7-2 and TRBJ2-5, with a weak D call TRBD2 (6 bases). This CDR3 comprises 15 residues. Trimming took off 3 bases at V and 5 bases at J, with 16 bases between the two ends. Germline values: CDR1 SGHTA, CDR2 FQGNSA.

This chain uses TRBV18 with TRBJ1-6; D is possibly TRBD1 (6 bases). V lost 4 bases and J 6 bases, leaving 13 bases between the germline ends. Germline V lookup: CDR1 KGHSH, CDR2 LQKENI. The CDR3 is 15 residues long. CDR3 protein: CASSLNRESNSPLHF. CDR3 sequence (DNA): TGTGCCAGCTCACTAAACAGGGAATCTAATTCACCCCTCCACTTT.

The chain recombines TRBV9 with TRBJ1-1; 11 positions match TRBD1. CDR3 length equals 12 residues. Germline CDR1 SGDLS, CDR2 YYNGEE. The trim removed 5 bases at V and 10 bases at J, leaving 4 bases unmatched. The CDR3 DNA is TGTGCCAGCAGTATAGGGACAGGGGGAGCTTTCTTT. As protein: CASSIGTGGAFF.

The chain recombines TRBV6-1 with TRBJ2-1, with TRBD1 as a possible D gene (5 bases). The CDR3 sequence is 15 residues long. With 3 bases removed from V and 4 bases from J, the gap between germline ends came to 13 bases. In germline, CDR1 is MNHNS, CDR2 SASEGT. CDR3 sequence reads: CASSDEHKGYNEQFF. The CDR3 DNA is TGTGCCAGCAGTGATGAGCATAAGGGGTACAATGAGCAGTTCTTC.

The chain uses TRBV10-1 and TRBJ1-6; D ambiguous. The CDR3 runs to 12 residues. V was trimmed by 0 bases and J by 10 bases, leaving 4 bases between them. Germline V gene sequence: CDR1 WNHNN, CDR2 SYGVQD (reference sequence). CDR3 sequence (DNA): TGCGCCAGCAGTGAGTCAAACTCACCCCTCCACTTT. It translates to CASSESNSPLHF.

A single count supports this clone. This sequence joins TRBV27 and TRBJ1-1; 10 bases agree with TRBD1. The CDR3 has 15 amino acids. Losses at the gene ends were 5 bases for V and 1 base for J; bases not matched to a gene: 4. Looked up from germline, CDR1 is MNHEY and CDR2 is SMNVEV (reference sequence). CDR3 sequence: CASSVDRGWNTEAFF. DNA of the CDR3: TGTGCCAGCAGTGTGGACAGGGGGTGGAACACTGAAGCTTTCTTT.

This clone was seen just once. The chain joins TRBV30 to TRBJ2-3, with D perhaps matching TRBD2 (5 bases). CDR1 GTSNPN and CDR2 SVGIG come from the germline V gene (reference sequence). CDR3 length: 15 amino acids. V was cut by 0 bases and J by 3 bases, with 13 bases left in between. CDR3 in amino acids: CAWSVSSGFTDTQYF. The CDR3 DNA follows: TGTGCCTGGAGTGTAAGTTCGGGGTTTACAGATACGCAGTATTTT.

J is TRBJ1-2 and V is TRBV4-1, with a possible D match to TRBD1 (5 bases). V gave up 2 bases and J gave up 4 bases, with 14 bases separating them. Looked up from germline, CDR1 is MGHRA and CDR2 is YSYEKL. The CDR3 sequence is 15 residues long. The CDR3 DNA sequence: TGCGCCAGCAGCCAAAGCGAAGGGACTACCTATGGCTACACCTTC. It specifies CASSQSEGTTYGYTF.

The CDR3 protein is CASSSGTSGADTQYF. The DNA for the CDR3 is TGCGCCAGCAGCTCAGGGACTAGCGGGGCCGATACGCAGTATTTT. The chain is built from TRBV5-1 and TRBJ2-3; 13 bases are a match to TRBD2. This CDR3 is 15 amino acids long. CDR1 SGHRS and CDR2 YFSETQ come from the germline V gene. The trim removed 3 bases at V and 6 bases at J, leaving 4 bases unmatched.

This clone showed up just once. Written as DNA, the CDR3 is TGTGCCAGCAGCAACATGAACACTGAAGCTTTCTTT. Protein: CASSNMNTEAFF. The chain has TRBV7-9 and TRBJ1-1, with unresolved D. The CDR3 sequence is 12 residues long. The V end lost 5 bases, the J end lost 0 bases, and 4 bases lay between the germline ends. Germline V CDR1 and CDR2: SEHNR, FQNEAQ (reference sequence).

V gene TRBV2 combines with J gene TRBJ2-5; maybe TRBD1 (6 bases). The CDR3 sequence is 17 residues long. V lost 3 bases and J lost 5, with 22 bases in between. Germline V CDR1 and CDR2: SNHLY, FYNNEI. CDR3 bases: TGTGCCAGCAGTGATTTTAGGGGGTATGGGGGCGGGGAGACCCAGTACTTC. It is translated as CASSDFRGYGGGETQYF.

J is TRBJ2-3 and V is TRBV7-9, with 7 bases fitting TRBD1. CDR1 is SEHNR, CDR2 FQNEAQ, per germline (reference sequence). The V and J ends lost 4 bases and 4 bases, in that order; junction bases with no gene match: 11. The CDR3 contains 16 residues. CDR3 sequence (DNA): TGTGCCAGCAGCTCGGACCGGGACAGCAGGGCAGATACGCAGTATTTT. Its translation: CASSSDRDSRADTQYF.

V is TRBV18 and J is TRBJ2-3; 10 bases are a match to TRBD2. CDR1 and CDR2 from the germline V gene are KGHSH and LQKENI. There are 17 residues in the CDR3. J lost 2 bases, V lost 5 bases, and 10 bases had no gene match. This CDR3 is CASSSVTSGTSTDTQYF. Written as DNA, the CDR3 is TGTGCCAGCTCATCCGTCACTAGCGGGACCTCCACAGATACGCAGTATTTT. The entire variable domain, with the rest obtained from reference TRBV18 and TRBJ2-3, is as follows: NAGVMQNPRHLVRRRGQEARLRCSPMKGHSHVYWYRQLPEEGLKFMVYLQKENIIDESGMPKERFSAEFPKEGPSILRIQQVVRGDSAAYFCASSSVTSGTSTDTQYFGPGTRLTVL.

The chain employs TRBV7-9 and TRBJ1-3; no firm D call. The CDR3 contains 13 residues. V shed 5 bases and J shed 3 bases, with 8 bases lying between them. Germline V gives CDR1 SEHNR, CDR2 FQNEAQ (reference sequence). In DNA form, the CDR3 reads TGTGCCAGCAGCAAGGGAGTTGGAAACACCATATATTTT. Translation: CASSKGVGNTIYF.

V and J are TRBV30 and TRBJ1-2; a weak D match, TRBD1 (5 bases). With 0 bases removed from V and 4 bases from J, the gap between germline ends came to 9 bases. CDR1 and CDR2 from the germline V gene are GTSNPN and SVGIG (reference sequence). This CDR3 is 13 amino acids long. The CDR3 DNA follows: TGTGCCTGGAGTGTACCGGGGGGCTATGGCTACACCTTC. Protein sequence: CAWSVPGGYGYTF.

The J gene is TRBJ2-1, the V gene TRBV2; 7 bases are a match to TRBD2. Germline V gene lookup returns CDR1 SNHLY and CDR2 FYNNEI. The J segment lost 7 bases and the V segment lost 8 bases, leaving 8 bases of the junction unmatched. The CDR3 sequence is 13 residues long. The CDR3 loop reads CASGGDYQNEQFF. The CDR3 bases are TGTGCCAGCGGAGGGGACTACCAAAATGAGCAGTTCTTC.

The CDR3 coding sequence is TGTGCCAGCTCACCACCTGTGACTAATGAAAAACTGTTTTTT. It codes for CASSPPVTNEKLFF. The chain joins TRBV18 to TRBJ1-4; D gene ambiguous. The CDR3 contains 14 residues. Between the trimmed V and J ends, which lost 0 bases and 2 bases, there was a span of 4 bases. Germline assignment: CDR1 KGHSH and CDR2 LQKENI.